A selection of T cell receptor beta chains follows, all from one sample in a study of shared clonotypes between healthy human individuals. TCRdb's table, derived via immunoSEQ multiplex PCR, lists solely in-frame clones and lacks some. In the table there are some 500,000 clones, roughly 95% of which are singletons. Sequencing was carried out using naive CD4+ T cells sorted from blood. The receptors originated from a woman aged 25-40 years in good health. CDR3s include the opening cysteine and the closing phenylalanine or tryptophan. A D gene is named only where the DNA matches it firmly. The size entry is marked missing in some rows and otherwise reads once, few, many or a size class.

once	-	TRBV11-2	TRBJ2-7	TGTGCCAGCAGCTCCTACTACGAGCAGTACTTC	CASSSYYEQYF
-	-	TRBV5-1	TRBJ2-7	TGCGCCAGCAGCTTGGAGGGGGAATACGAGCAGTACTTC	CASSLEGEYEQYF
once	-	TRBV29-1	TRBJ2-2	TGCAGCGTTGAACTGCTCTACAGGGGGGAGCTGTTTTTT	CSVELLYRGELFF
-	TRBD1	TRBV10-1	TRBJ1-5	TGCGCGTTGGGGGGACAGGGCTGGAAGCCCCAGCATTTT	CALGGQGWKPQHF
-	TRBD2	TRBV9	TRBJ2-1	TGTGCCAGCAGCGCCCTAGCGGGAGCGGGAAATGAGCAGTTCTTC	CASSALAGAGNEQFF
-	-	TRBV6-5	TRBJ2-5	TGTGCCAGCATAGGGCAAGAGACCCAGTACTTC	CASIGQETQYF
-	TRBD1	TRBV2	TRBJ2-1	TGTGCCAGCGGACAGGGGGCGGTTTTTGGTGAGCAGTTCTTC	CASGQGAVFGEQFF
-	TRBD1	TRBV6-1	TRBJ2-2	TGTGCCAGCAGTGAAAGGGTACAGGGGGGCACCGGGGAGCTGTTTTTT	CASSERVQGGTGELFF
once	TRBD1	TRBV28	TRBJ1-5	TGTGCCAGCAGTTTATACAGGGGGATCAAGAGCAATCAGCCCCAGCATTTT	CASSLYRGIKSNQPQHF
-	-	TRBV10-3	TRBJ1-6	TGTGCCATCAGTGAGTCCGGTTTGGGGAATAATTCACCCCTCCACTTT	CAISESGLGNNSPLHF